This TCR beta chain was profiled in a study of shared clonotypes between healthy human individuals. This clone was picked up one time. Trimming left V 2 bases short and J 4 bases short, with 11 bases between. CDR1 is MDHEN, CDR2 SYDVKM, per germline. The CDR3 covers 14 residues. Bulk PBMC genomic DNA spanned ten immunoSEQ deep plates. Original processing notes: Junction-only sequences without quality scores came from ImmunoSEQ, so filtering differed. Assay used: immunoSEQ multiplex PCR; TCRdb lists only in-frame clones, some missing. From that table come the V and J calls and clone size; the DNA was used to work out D and trimming. In the table there are over 400,000 clones, about 85% of which are singletons.

Sample: PBMCs. The J gene is TRBJ1-2, the V gene TRBV28; D remains unclear. This TCR derives from a middle-aged woman in good health. Some clones in this sample may be carry-over from other donors' samples. The CDR3 loop is CASSLGRRAYGYTF. The CDR3 coding sequence is TGTGCCAGCAGTTTAGGTCGGCGAGCCTATGGCTACACCTTC.